Presented here are 21 T cell receptor beta chains from one specimen sequenced in a study of molecular identifiers for immune sequencing clone quantification. TCRdb fed the PCR reads into MiXCR, producing one record per CDR3 protein. The sample shows about half a million distinct CDR3 sequences, over 20% of them seen only once. The sample comprised naive CD8+ T cells from blood, with Jurkat cell RNA spiked in. Described subset: FACS-sorted CD8+CD4-CCR7+CD45RA+ naive T cells. Receptors originate from a human donor in good health. Some libraries in this study had Jurkat cell RNA spiked in.

This clonotype came up many times. The rearrangement uses TRBV7-8 and TRBJ2-5, with 10 bases aligning to TRBD1. CDR1 and CDR2 from the germline V gene are SGHVS and FQNEAQ. The V and J ends lost 5 bases and 4 bases, in that order; junction bases with no gene match: 10. The CDR3 length is 16 residues. This CDR3 is CASSPGGQGLGETQYF. The CDR3 region has the DNA TGTGCCAGCAGCCCCGGGGGACAGGGGTTAGGAGAGACCCAGTACTTC.

On this clonotype itself: Being one base from a much bigger clone, this may be a read error. The chain links TRBV10-3 to TRBJ2-7; D is perhaps TRBD2 (6 bases). The CDR3 is made up of 13 amino acids. Germline CDR1 reads ENHRY; CDR2 reads SYGVKD. In nucleotides, the CDR3 is TGTGCCATCAGTGAGCGGGACTCCTGCGAGCAGTACTTC. Amino acids: CAISERDSCEQYF.

The gene calls are TRBV9 and TRBJ1-2, with D possibly matching TRBD1 (5 bases). The CDR3 runs to 14 residues. Trimming shortened V by 3 bases and J by 2 bases, and 11 bases separated the two germline ends. Germline CDR1 SGDLS, CDR2 YYNGEE. The CDR3 is CASSEMAGNYGYTF. The DNA of the CDR3 is TGTGCCAGCAGCGAAATGGCAGGGAACTATGGCTACACCTTC.

The sample holds many counts of this clonotype. The chain links TRBV6-5 to TRBJ2-5; D perhaps matches TRBD1 (6 bases). In germline, CDR1 is MNHEY, CDR2 SVGAGI. The CDR3 is made up of 17 amino acids. Between the trimmed V and J ends, which lost 5 bases and 2 bases, there was a span of 21 bases. DNA of the CDR3: TGTGCCAGCAGTAAGACTCCAAATCTAGGGGGTCAAGAGACCCAGTACTTC. Its protein product is CASSKTPNLGGQETQYF.

This clonotype was observed at least ten times. The gene calls are TRBV5-1 and TRBJ1-1; tentative D call: TRBD1 (6 bases). Germline V lookup: CDR1 SGHRS, CDR2 YFSETQ. Trimming stripped 2 bases from V and 11 bases from J, with 10 bases between. CDR3 size: 11 residues. The CDR3 region has the DNA TGCGCCAGCAGCTTTGGGACACAGGCTTTCTTT. Translation gives CASSFGTQAFF.

This clonotype was observed at least ten times. The chain combines TRBV20-1 with TRBJ2-5, with no clear D. Germline-derived CDR1 and CDR2 are DFQATT and SNEGSKA (reference sequence). V shed 3 bases and J shed 1 base, with 12 bases lying between them. The CDR3 is made up of 14 amino acids. CDR3 loop: CSASPFRAQETQYF. The DNA for the CDR3 is TGCAGTGCTAGCCCGTTTAGGGCCCAAGAGACCCAGTACTTC.

J is TRBJ2-3 and V is TRBV27; tentatively, D is TRBD2 (5 bases). Germline V lookup: CDR1 MNHEY, CDR2 SMNVEV (reference sequence). The CDR3 is 14 amino acids. The ends were cut back, 0 bases at V and 8 bases at J, with 12 bases in the middle. The CDR3, as DNA: TGTGCCAGCAGTTTATCTGCTAGCTTACGTACGCAGTATTTT. Protein product: CASSLSASLRTQYF.

Only one count was recorded for this clonotype. The chain recombines TRBV4-2 with TRBJ2-3; possible D gene TRBD2, 6 bases. V was pared by 0 bases and J by 4 bases, with 17 bases between. The CDR3 is made up of 17 amino acids. The germline gives CDR1 LGHNA, CDR2 YNFKEQ. The CDR3 DNA follows: TGTGCCAGCAGCCAAGAGACTGAGCCTGCTAGCGCAGATACGCAGTATTTT. It codes for CASSQETEPASADTQYF.

The rearrangement joins TRBV29-1 to TRBJ2-7, with 9 bases identical to TRBD1. CDR1 and CDR2 from the germline V gene are SQVTM and ANQGSEA. V dropped 7 bases and J dropped 3; count of bases not matched to a gene: 4. The CDR3 covers 12 residues. CDR3 nucleotides: TGCAGCGCCGGGGGACAGGGCTACGAGCAGTACTTC. It translates to CSAGGQGYEQYF.

This clonotype has ten or more counts. CDR3 sequence (DNA): TGTGCCAGCAGTGAAACAGGGGCCTCCTTTTCTCCCCAGTACTTC. Translating gives CASSETGASFSPQYF. The V and J genes are TRBV25-1 and TRBJ2-5, with TRBD1 matching over 7 bases. The CDR3 covers 15 residues. Germline CDR1 MGHDK, CDR2 SYGVNS. The V and J ends lost 2 bases and 9 bases, in that order; junction bases with no gene match: 12.

This clonotype was seen only a few times. V gene TRBV7-9 combines with J gene TRBJ2-5; 7 nucleotides align to TRBD1. The CDR3 has 13 amino acids. V lost 4 bases to trimming and J lost 3 bases; unmatched junction nucleotides: 2. Per the germline V gene, CDR1 is SEHNR and CDR2 is FQNEAQ (reference sequence). CDR3 sequence reads: CASSWDSEETQYF. Here the CDR3 DNA reads TGTGCCAGCAGCTGGGACAGCGAAGAGACCCAGTACTTC.

This clonotype occurred many times. V is TRBV5-6 and J is TRBJ2-7; D is unclear. Deletions cut 3 bases from V and 2 bases from J, with 15 bases between. Germline V gives CDR1 SGHDT, CDR2 YYEEEE. This CDR3 contains 15 residues. The CDR3 region is CASSWFQDGAYEQYF. CDR3 sequence (DNA): TGTGCCAGCAGCTGGTTTCAGGACGGAGCCTACGAGCAGTACTTC.

The chain joins TRBV20-1 to TRBJ2-1, with D possibly matching TRBD2 (6 bases). CDR1 and CDR2 from the germline V gene are DFQATT and SNEGSKA (reference sequence). The CDR3 has 15 amino acids. Trimming took off 2 bases at V and 1 base at J, with 12 bases between the two ends. The CDR3 reads CSARPASASYNEQFF. In nucleotides, the CDR3 is TGCAGTGCTAGACCGGCTAGCGCGTCCTACAATGAGCAGTTCTTC.

The chain carries TRBV28 and TRBJ2-6; D is tentatively TRBD1 or TRBD2 (5 bases each). CDR3 size: 15 residues. V dropped 2 bases and J dropped 3 bases, with 8 bases sitting between them. Germline CDR1 is MDHEN and CDR2 is SYDVKM. The CDR3 nucleotides are TGTGCCAGCAGTTTACGGGGCTGTGGGGCCAACGTCCTGACTTTC. It translates to CASSLRGCGANVLTF.

V usage is TRBV2 and J usage is TRBJ2-3; D might be TRBD1 or TRBD2, each matching 5 bases. Germline CDR1 reads SNHLY; CDR2 reads FYNNEI. This CDR3 is 14 amino acids long. V gave up 8 bases and J gave up 1 base, with 13 bases separating them. For the CDR3, the DNA is TGTGCCAGCGAACCGGGACCCCGCACAGATACGCAGTATTTT. As protein: CASEPGPRTDTQYF.

This clonotype was picked up a small number of times. The chain couples TRBV19 to TRBJ2-3; TRBD2 might be the D (5 bases). Germline CDR1 reads LNHDA; CDR2 reads SQIVND (reference sequence). This CDR3 has 16 amino acids. V was shortened by 1 base and J by 0 bases, with 11 bases between the two germline ends. CDR3 sequence (DNA): TGTGCCAGTAGTATAGGTTCAAGAGGGAGCACAGATACGCAGTATTTT. It yields the protein CASSIGSRGSTDTQYF.

This clonotype was seen ten or more times. The rearrangement uses TRBV6-5 and TRBJ1-1; weak D call: TRBD1 (5 bases). CDR1 and CDR2 (germline): MNHEY, SVGAGI. V was cut by 2 bases and J by 6 bases, with 10 bases left in between. The CDR3 covers 13 residues. The CDR3 region is CASSYGQGSEAFF. The CDR3 coding sequence is TGTGCCAGCAGTTACGGGCAGGGCTCTGAAGCTTTCTTT.

Many counts were recorded for this clonotype. The V gene is TRBV6-5, the J gene TRBJ1-3; D gene ambiguous. This CDR3 is 14 amino acids long. Deletions cut 6 bases from V and 3 bases from J, with 12 bases between. Looked up from germline, CDR1 is MNHEY and CDR2 is SVGAGI. In nucleotides, the CDR3 is TGTGCCAGCAGCCCCGACTGGGTTGGAAACACCATATATTTT. Its translation: CASSPDWVGNTIYF.

This clonotype was found once. The CDR3 sequence is CASSQDQGETGGRNSNSPLHF. In DNA, the CDR3 is TGCGCCAGCAGCCAAGATCAGGGGGAGACAGGGGGCAGGAATAGTAATTCACCCCTCCACTTT. This chain links TRBV4-3 with TRBJ1-6; TRBD1 matches 10 bases. CDR3 size: 21 residues. Per germline, CDR1 LGHNA and CDR2 YSLEER. The trim removed 0 bases at V and 6 bases at J, leaving 17 bases unmatched.

This clonotype was observed many times. The rearrangement joins TRBV6-2 or TRBV6-3 to TRBJ1-2; tentative D call: TRBD1 (5 bases). V shed 7 bases and J shed 4 bases, with 13 bases lying between them. This CDR3 has 13 residues. Germline V lookup: CDR1 MNHEY, CDR2 SVGEGT. CDR3 nucleotide sequence: TGTGCCAGCAATTCTAACAGGATCTATGGCTACACCTTC. Translating gives CASNSNRIYGYTF.

As for this clonotype: It may be a read error: a sequence one base away is much more abundant. CDR3 in amino acids: CASSLGADPTGELFF. The CDR3 nucleotides are TGTGCCAGCAGCTTAGGAGCTGACCCCACCGGGGAGCTGTTTTTT. The V call is TRBV7-9, the J call TRBJ2-2; D is uncertain. Looked up from germline, CDR1 is SEHNR and CDR2 is FQNEAQ (reference sequence). The CDR3 has 15 residues. V lost 1 base, J lost 4 bases, and 10 bases lay in between.